A single sample is the source of the 19 T cell receptor beta chains below, sequenced in a study of shared clonotypes between healthy human individuals. Sequencing was performed with immunoSEQ multiplex PCR; in TCRdb, only in-frame clones are kept and a portion is missing. Among roughly 1.5 million clones listed, 98% were seen once. Sequencing used naive CD4+ T cells sorted from blood. Subset indicated: CD45RA+ positively selected. These receptors were taken from a man aged 25-45 years in good health.

The rearrangement links TRBV7-7 to TRBJ2-2, with TRBD1 identical over 8 bases. The CDR3 runs 18 residues. V lost 5 bases and J lost 2; bases outside the gene matches: 13. Per germline, CDR1 SSHAT and CDR2 FNYEAQ (reference sequence). The CDR3 spells CASSEGHRGFGNTGELFF. DNA for the CDR3: TGTGCCAGCAGCGAAGGTCACAGGGGGTTTGGAAACACCGGGGAGCTGTTTTTT.

The CDR3 DNA reads TGCGCCAGCAGCCCCCGAGCACAGCGAAGGGACTATGGCTACACCTTC. Translating it yields CASSPRAQRRDYGYTF. The chain uses TRBV4-1 and TRBJ1-2; D uncertain. The V gene's germline CDR1 is MGHRA and CDR2 YSYEKL. Between the trimmed V and J ends, which lost 4 bases and 3 bases, there was a span of 18 bases. The CDR3 has 16 residues.

The V gene is TRBV30, the J gene TRBJ2-1; 8 nucleotides match TRBD2. J gave up 7 bases and V 4 bases, and 18 bases lay outside the gene matches. Per the germline V gene, CDR1 is GTSNPN and CDR2 is SVGIG (reference sequence). This CDR3 has 17 amino acids. CDR3 in amino acids: CAWNSPSWGLERNEQFF. CDR3 bases: TGTGCCTGGAATAGCCCGTCATGGGGACTAGAGCGGAATGAGCAGTTCTTC.

This chain uses TRBV6-1 with TRBJ1-5; 9 bases match TRBD1. There are 17 residues in the CDR3. Germline-derived CDR1 and CDR2 are MNHNS and SASEGT. V gave up 1 base and J gave up 0 bases; unmatched junction bases: 4. Written as DNA, the CDR3 is TGTGCCAGCAGTGAAGGGGACAGGGCTTATAGCAATCAGCCCCAGCATTTT. Its protein product is CASSEGDRAYSNQPQHF.

The chain links TRBV5-4 to TRBJ2-1; 7 nucleotides match TRBD2. This CDR3 has 13 amino acids. After removal of 4 bases from V and 6 bases from J, the junction contained 4 bases not matched to a gene. Germline values: CDR1 SGHNT, CDR2 YYREEE (reference sequence). The DNA for the CDR3 is TGTGCCAGCAGCCCGGGACTATCCAATGAGCAGTTCTTC. This codes for CASSPGLSNEQFF.

This clone showed up just once. The rearrangement links TRBV27 to TRBJ2-2; 13 bases are a match to TRBD2. The junction had 4 bases not matched to a gene; V was cut back by 4 bases and J by 5 bases. The CDR3 is 16 residues long. Germline CDR1 is MNHEY and CDR2 is SMNVEV (reference sequence). CDR3 bases: TGTGCCAGCAGTTCGGGACTAGCGGGACCTACCGGGGAGCTGTTTTTT. As protein: CASSSGLAGPTGELFF.

Turning to this clone: The same CDR3 is also encoded by other DNA sequences in this sample. The chain carries TRBV20-1 and TRBJ2-7; 7 bases match TRBD1. The V and J ends lost 6 bases and 3 bases, in that order; junction bases with no gene match: 2. Per germline, CDR1 DFQATT and CDR2 SNEGSKA (reference sequence). This CDR3 comprises 11 residues. The CDR3 DNA follows: TGCAGTGCCGGGACAGACTACGAGCAGTACTTC. Translated: CSAGTDYEQYF.

The chain recombines TRBV5-4 with TRBJ2-1; 7 bases map to TRBD1. The CDR3 sequence is 12 residues long. Germline lookup yields CDR1 SGHNT and CDR2 YYREEE (reference sequence). V was clipped by 3 bases and J by 11 bases; unmatched bases: 5. CDR3 protein: CASSWDRLKQFF. CDR3 coding DNA: TGTGCCAGCAGCTGGGACAGACTAAAGCAGTTCTTC.

In this sample, this clone turned up once. The V and J genes are TRBV19 and TRBJ2-1; 12 bases match TRBD1. Per germline, CDR1 LNHDA and CDR2 SQIVND (reference sequence). This CDR3 comprises 14 residues. Germline trimming cut 5 bases from V and 9 bases from J; bases unmatched to any gene: 5. CDR3 in amino acids: CASSGGQGAGEQFF. Written as DNA, the CDR3 is TGTGCCAGTAGTGGGGGACAGGGGGCTGGTGAGCAGTTCTTC.

The rearrangement links TRBV20-1 to TRBJ2-7, with D unclear. This CDR3 contains 10 residues. The germline V gene has CDR1 DFQATT and CDR2 SNEGSKA (reference sequence). The V end lost 1 base, the J end lost 9 bases, and 7 bases lay between the germline ends. The CDR3 nucleotides are TGCAGTGCTAGAGCTTCTCGGCAGTACTTC. This translates into CSARASRQYF.

The genes are TRBV27 and TRBJ1-2; D call uncertain. V was trimmed by 4 bases and J by 1 base, leaving 7 bases between them. This CDR3 is built from 13 residues. The germline V gene encodes CDR1 MNHEY and CDR2 SMNVEV (reference sequence). The DNA for the CDR3 is TGTGCCAGCAGTTCGACGGGTAACTATGGCTACACCTTC. It is translated as CASSSTGNYGYTF.

Points on this clone: Other DNA sequences of this sample code for an identical CDR3. The chain combines TRBV9 with TRBJ2-2; D not certain. The V and J ends lost 0 bases and 0 bases respectively, with 6 bases between them. The germline V gene encodes CDR1 SGDLS and CDR2 YYNGEE. The CDR3 is 15 amino acids. CDR3: CASSVGGTNTGELFF. The CDR3 DNA is TGTGCCAGCAGCGTAGGGGGAACGAACACCGGGGAGCTGTTTTTT.

The chain is built from TRBV10-3 and TRBJ2-4; TRBD2 aligns across 10 bases. V gave up 10 bases and J gave up 5 bases; unmatched junction bases: 2. The CDR3 has 12 amino acids. Per germline, CDR1 ENHRY and CDR2 SYGVKD. The CDR3 loop reads CATGTSENIQYF. CDR3 bases: TGTGCCACCGGGACTAGCGAAAACATTCAGTACTTC.

This chain uses TRBV15 with TRBJ2-1; no reliable D call. Looked up from germline, CDR1 is LNHNV and CDR2 is YYDKDF (reference sequence). V shed 8 bases and J shed 8 bases, with 10 bases lying between them. There are 11 residues in the CDR3. CDR3 amino acids: CATQLNHEQFF. The CDR3 DNA is TGTGCCACCCAATTAAACCATGAGCAGTTCTTC.

J is TRBJ2-7 and V is TRBV14; 10 positions agree with TRBD2. There are 17 residues in the CDR3. Trimming removed 2 bases from V and 5 bases from J; junction bases left unmatched: 12. Germline lookup yields CDR1 SGHDN and CDR2 FVKESK. DNA for the CDR3: TGTGCCAGCAGCCAATTTTTTGGTCTAGCGGGAGAGAACGAGCAGTACTTC. The encoded protein is CASSQFFGLAGENEQYF.

This chain joins TRBV18 and TRBJ1-3; D gene ambiguous. In germline, CDR1 is KGHSH, CDR2 LQKENI. There are 17 residues in the CDR3. V lost 1 base and J lost 0, with 13 bases in between. CDR3 in DNA: TGTGCCAGCTCACCACTTTTTGGCGGCCACTCTGGAAACACCATATATTTT. Translation: CASSPLFGGHSGNTIYF. The variable domain in full, completed from reference TRBV18 and TRBJ1-3, reads NAGVMQNPRHLVRRRGQEARLRCSPMKGHSHVYWYRQLPEEGLKFMVYLQKENIIDESGMPKERFSAEFPKEGPSILRIQQVVRGDSAAYFCASSPLFGGHSGNTIYFGEGSWLTVV.

The chain combines TRBV2 with TRBJ1-5, with D tentatively TRBD1 (5 bases). The CDR3 spans 16 residues. Per germline, CDR1 SNHLY and CDR2 FYNNEI. The V gene lost 5 bases and the J gene lost 3 bases, with 17 bases spanning the gap. CDR3: CASSLRGRLYNQPQHF. In nucleotides, the CDR3 is TGTGCCAGCAGTCTTCGGGGCCGTCTTTACAATCAGCCCCAGCATTTT.

The chain carries TRBV7-9 and TRBJ2-1; 8 bases are shared with TRBD1. V dropped 5 bases and J dropped 4; count of bases not matched to a gene: 10. There are 16 residues in the CDR3. Germline values: CDR1 SEHNR, CDR2 FQNEAQ (reference sequence). CDR3 region: CASSLRAGGFYNEQFF. CDR3 in DNA: TGTGCCAGCAGCCTCCGAGCAGGGGGCTTTTACAATGAGCAGTTCTTC.

The chain couples TRBV5-4 to TRBJ2-5; 9 nucleotides match TRBD1. Germline values: CDR1 SGHNT, CDR2 YYREEE (reference sequence). With V trimmed by 5 bases and J by 2 bases, 10 bases remained unmatched. This CDR3 has 16 amino acids. CDR3 protein: CASSLQGAGRQETQYF. Written as DNA, the CDR3 is TGTGCCAGCAGTCTACAGGGGGCTGGTAGGCAAGAGACCCAGTACTTC.